The clone carrying this T cell receptor (beta chain) was observed many times. This entry comes from a study of blood T cell repertoires in COVID-19. Study summary: Sample material is recorded as cDNA or gDNA derived from T cells, B-cell-depleted T cells, or PBMCs.

Living in about two dozen US areas, the participants were between roughly 18 and 95 years of age. Researchers sorted participants into cohorts using their self-reported clinical history. V shed 8 bases, J shed 8 bases, and the junction held 9 bases outside the gene matches. The CDR3 runs 13 residues. Germline loops: CDR1 MNHEY, CDR2 SVGAGI. TCRdb's copy holds only in-frame clones and misses some; the assay was immunoSEQ multiplex PCR. The sample has under 150,000 clones, approximately 80% seen once. The TCR originated in a man aged 45 to 65 in a cohort exposed to, infected with or recovered from COVID-19 (not recorded which). The sequenced sample was PBMCs or T cells enriched from blood (not recorded which). The V gene is TRBV6-5, the J gene TRBJ2-1, with TRBD2 matching 7 bases. CDR3 in DNA: TGTGCCAGCGGCGGGAGTATTTATGATGAGCAGTTCTTC. Protein sequence: CASGGSIYDEQFF.